This T cell receptor beta chain was captured in a study of T cell responses to AZD1222 COVID-19 vaccine (dated by TCRdb to the early 2020s). Describing the broader study: AZD1222 recipients with second doses at about 4 weeks or about 12 weeks were pooled, because spike-specific TCR depth and breadth did not differ between schedules. TCR sequencing covered 233 trial participants: 200 to 220 given two doses of AZD1222 and 26 given two doses of MenACWY control vaccine. Trial participants were enrolled by age into subgroups of 18-55, 56-69 and 70-plus years, and around 140, 26 and 57 TCR-sequenced participants, respectively, were included in these subgroups.

V and J lose 4 bases and 0 bases, and a span of 13 bases separates them. Spanning cysteine to phenylalanine, the CDR3 consists of 17 amino acids. Of the read, only the CDR3 DNA is kept; its 51 bases are in frame from base 1. The germline V gene gives CDR1 as SGHDN and CDR2 as FVKESK. The study at large found these results: Conclusions about previously exposed vaccinees were limited because only six AZD1222 recipients were SARS-CoV-2 seropositive at baseline. Participants were mostly white British and included more females than males, and it was suggested by the authors that clonal diversity may have been underestimated. The 56-69-year group was small, and its depth increase did not reach significance, likely because of low power. The vaccine-associated CD4 TCRs covered the entire spike protein, and the dominant responses fell in regions 160-218 and 743-854. Because no samples from the day 14 peak response were available, repertoires could be characterized only after the peak T cell response. Reportedly, close to half of the unique spike-specific TCRs recognized epitopes lying outside the regions that are mutated in the B.1.351 and B.1.1.7 variants. After two AZD1222 doses, spike-specific TCR breadth and depth were significantly higher than at day 0 and than in MenACWY recipients.

The CDR3 regions of human TCRbeta chains were subjected to immunosequencing. The paper's processing steps were these. TCRs in the repertoires were matched against a reference library of SARS-CoV-2-specific TCRs that had been generated with the MIRA antigen-specificity platform. Breadth meant the fraction of unique TCRs that were SARS-CoV-2-associated, whereas depth meant the fraction of total T cells that were SARS-CoV-2-associated. Each spike-specific TCR was assigned to its reactive spike region and to a CD4 or CD8 class using the MIRA data. Log10-transformed breadth and depth values were compared by one-way ANOVA with Sidak's multiple comparisons tests. In TCRdb, the immuneACCESS table is reduced to in-frame sequences with V and J assigned. These tables do not hold every clone; where another copy was compared, an unresolved V gene accounts for under half, and the others remain unexplained. V, J and clone size are taken as reported in that table, and D and trimming were inferred from the DNA itself. In this sample the table shows about 100,000 clones, approximately 91% of which occur a single time. Of the sample, about 1.8% is held by the ten largest clones.

The sample's time point label, in plain terms: baseline before first vaccination. Samples from vaccinated people were obtained from the UK trials COV001 and COV002, which included a single-blind randomized controlled phase 2/3 trial of AZD1222 (ChAdOx1 nCoV-19) in healthy adults. For TCRbeta chain sequencing, PBMC samples were collected from trial participants at day 0 and at day 28 after the second dose. Of note for this clone: The clone's antigen remains unknown. No qualities accompany the bases; no much larger clone lies one base away.

The TCR originated in an adult in good health. Sample: peripheral blood, taken on day 0 of AZD1222 vaccination. Rearrangement joined TRBV14 to TRBJ2-6; a confident D gene designation cannot be given. CDR3 protein: CASSRIGSTSGANVLTF. The sequenced DNA: TGTGCCAGCAGCCGCATTGGCTCTACCTCTGGGGCCAACGTCCTGACTTTC.